The clone carrying this T cell receptor beta chain was observed once. Its antigen is currently unknown. The run of the v3.0 immunoSEQ assay was at survey level. Per-sample TRB depth target: 40,000-50,000 T-cell genomes. Assay: immunoSEQ multiplex PCR; the TCRdb copy retains only in-frame clones and omits some. Of about 7,800 clones detected, about 73% appear once; the ten largest clones hold around a quarter. This sample was included in a study of long-term antiretroviral therapy in people with HIV. Study conclusions and caveats: Narrower CDR3 length ranges marked HIV repertoires relative to controls. Every time point showed a repertoire led by clones expanded before ART.

One or more pre-ART and two or more post-ART PBMC samples were available from each donor. This specimen consisted of unsorted PBMCs, obtained 0.6 years before starting antiretroviral therapy. The receptor was isolated from a middle-aged man with HIV.

The CDR3 DNA reads as TGTGCCATCGCCGGGGCTGGAAGTAACTATGGCTACACCTTC. It specifies CAIAGAGSNYGYTF. The chain recombines TRBV10-3 with TRBJ1-2; D is perhaps TRBD1 (5 bases). Looked up from germline, CDR1 is ENHRY and CDR2 is SYGVKD. CDR3 size: 14 residues. Trimming removed 8 bases from V and 1 base from J, with 14 bases in between.